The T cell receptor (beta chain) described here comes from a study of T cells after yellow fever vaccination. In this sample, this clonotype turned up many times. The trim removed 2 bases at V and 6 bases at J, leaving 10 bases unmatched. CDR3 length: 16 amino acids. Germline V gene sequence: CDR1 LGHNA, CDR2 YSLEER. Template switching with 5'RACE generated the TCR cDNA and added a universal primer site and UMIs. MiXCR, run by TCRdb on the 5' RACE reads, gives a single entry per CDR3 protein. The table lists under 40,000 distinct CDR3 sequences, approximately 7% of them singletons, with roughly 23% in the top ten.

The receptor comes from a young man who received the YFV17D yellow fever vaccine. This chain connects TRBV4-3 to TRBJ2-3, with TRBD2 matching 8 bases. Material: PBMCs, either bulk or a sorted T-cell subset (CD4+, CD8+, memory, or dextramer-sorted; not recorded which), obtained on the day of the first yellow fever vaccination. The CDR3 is CASSQSLPASGDTQYF. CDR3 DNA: TGCGCCAGCAGCCAATCCCTTCCGGCTAGCGGGGATACGCAGTATTTT.